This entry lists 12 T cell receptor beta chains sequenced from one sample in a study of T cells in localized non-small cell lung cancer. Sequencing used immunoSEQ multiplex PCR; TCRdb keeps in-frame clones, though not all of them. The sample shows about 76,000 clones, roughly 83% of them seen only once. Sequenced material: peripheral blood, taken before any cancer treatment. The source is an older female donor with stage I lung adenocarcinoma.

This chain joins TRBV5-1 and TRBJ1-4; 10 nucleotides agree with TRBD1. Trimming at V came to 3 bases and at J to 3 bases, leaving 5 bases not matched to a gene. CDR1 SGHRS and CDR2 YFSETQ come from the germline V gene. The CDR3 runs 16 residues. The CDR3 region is CASSSGGTGANEKLFF. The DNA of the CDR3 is TGCGCCAGCAGCTCCGGGGGGACAGGGGCTAATGAAAAACTGTTTTTT.

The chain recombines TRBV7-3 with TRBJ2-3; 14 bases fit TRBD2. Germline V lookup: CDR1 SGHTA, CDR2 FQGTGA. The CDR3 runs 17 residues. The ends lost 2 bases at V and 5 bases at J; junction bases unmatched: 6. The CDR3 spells CASSLAGLAGGVDTQYF. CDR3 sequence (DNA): TGTGCCAGCAGCTTAGCTGGACTAGCGGGGGGTGTAGATACGCAGTATTTT.

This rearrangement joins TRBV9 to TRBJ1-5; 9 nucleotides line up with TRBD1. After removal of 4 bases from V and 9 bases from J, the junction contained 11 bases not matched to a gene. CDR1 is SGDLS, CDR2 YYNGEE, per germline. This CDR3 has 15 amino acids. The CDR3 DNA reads TGTGCCAGCAGCTTATCCGGGACAGGGTTAGGGCCCCAGCATTTT. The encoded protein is CASSLSGTGLGPQHF.

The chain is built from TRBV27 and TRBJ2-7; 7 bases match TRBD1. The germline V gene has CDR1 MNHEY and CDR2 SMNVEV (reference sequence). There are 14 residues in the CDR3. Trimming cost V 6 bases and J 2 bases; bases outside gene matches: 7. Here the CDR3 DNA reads TGTGCCAGCAGCTATCGACAGGGTCCCTACGAGCAGTACTTC. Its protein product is CASSYRQGPYEQYF.

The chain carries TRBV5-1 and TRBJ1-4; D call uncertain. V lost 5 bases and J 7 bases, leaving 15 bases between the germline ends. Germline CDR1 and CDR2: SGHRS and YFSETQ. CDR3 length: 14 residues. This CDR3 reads CASRDTSAGEKLFF. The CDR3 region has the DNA TGCGCCAGCAGGGATACGTCCGCGGGTGAAAAACTGTTTTTT.

DNA of the CDR3: TGTGCCATCAGTGAGTCTTCGGGTAGGGAGCAGTTCTTC. This codes for CAISESSGREQFF. This chain connects TRBV10-3 to TRBJ2-1; D remains unclear. Germline V gene sequence: CDR1 ENHRY, CDR2 SYGVKD. Trimming left V 0 bases short and J 10 bases short, with 10 bases between. CDR3 length: 13 residues.

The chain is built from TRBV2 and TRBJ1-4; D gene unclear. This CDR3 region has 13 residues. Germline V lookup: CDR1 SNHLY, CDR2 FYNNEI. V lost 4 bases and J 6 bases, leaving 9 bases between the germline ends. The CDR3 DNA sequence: TGTGCCAGCAGTGCCGAGTTTGATGAAAAACTGTTTTTT. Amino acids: CASSAEFDEKLFF. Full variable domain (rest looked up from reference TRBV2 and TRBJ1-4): EPEVTQTPSHQVTQMGQEVILRCVPISNHLYFYWYRQILGQKVEFLVSFYNNEISEKSEIFDDQFSVERPDGSNFTLKIRSTKLEDSAMYFCASSAEFDEKLFFGSGTQLSVL.

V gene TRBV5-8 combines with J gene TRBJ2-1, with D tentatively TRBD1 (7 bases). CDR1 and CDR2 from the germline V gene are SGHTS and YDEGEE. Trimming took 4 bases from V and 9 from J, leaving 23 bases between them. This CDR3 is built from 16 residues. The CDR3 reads CASSPRDSDSGGEQFF. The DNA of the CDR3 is TGTGCCAGCAGCCCTCGGGACAGCGACTCCGGGGGTGAGCAGTTCTTC.

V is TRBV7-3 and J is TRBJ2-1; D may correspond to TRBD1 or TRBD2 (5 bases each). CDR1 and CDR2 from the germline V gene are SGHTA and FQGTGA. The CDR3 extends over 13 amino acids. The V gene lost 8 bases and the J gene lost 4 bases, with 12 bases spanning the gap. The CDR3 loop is CASGTDPYNEQFF. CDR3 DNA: TGTGCCAGCGGGACGGACCCTTACAATGAGCAGTTCTTC.

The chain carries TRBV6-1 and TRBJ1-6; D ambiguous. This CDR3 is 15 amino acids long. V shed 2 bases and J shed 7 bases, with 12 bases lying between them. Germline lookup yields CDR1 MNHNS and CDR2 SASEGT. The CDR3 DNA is TGTGCCAGCAGTGAATGGGCAGCTACCAATTCACCCCTCCACTTT. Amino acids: CASSEWAATNSPLHF.

CDR3 protein: CAISESPSGDYEQYF. The CDR3 DNA sequence: TGTGCCATCAGTGAGTCGCCTAGCGGAGATTACGAGCAGTACTTC. The chain is built from TRBV10-3 and TRBJ2-7; 7 positions agree with TRBD2. The CDR3 is 15 residues long. Unmatched junction bases numbered 6, after V lost 0 bases and J lost 4 bases. Looked up from germline, CDR1 is ENHRY and CDR2 is SYGVKD.

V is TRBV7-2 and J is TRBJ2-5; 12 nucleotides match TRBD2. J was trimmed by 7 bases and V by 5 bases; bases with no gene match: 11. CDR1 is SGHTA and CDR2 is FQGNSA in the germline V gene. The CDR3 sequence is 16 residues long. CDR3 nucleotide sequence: TGTGCCAGCAGCCCCCCGACTAGCGGGAGTAGAGGGACCCAGTACTTC. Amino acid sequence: CASSPPTSGSRGTQYF. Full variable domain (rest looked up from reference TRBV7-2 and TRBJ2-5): GAGVSQSPSNKVTEKGKDVELRCDPISGHTALYWYRQSLGQGLEFLIYFQGNSAPDKSGLPSDRFSAERTGGSVSTLTIQRTQQEDSAVYLCASSPPTSGSRGTQYFGPGTRLLVL.